This record covers a single T cell receptor (beta chain). This specimen belongs to a study of T cell changes during pregnancy in multiple sclerosis. The method was immunoSEQ multiplex PCR; TCRdb's version includes in-frame clones alone and lacks a portion of them. The top ten hold 0.78% of the sample, which has about 110,000 clones, about 90% seen once. The germline CDR1 and CDR2 sequences are SGHDT and YYEEEE. Trimming removed 3 bases from V and 0 bases from J, with 13 bases in between. The CDR3 covers 15 residues. This sequence originates from a female donor in good health, enrolled as a control in a pregnancy study. The V gene is TRBV5-6, the J gene TRBJ2-7, with D hard to call. The sequences come from peripheral blood, collected in the third trimester of pregnancy. The CDR3 region has the DNA TGTGCCAGCAGCTACTGGCGTGAGGTCTCCTACGAGCAGTACTTC. This translates into CASSYWREVSYEQYF.